Listed below are T cell receptor beta chains from one sample, sequenced in a study of memory CD4+ T cells and cytomegalovirus serostatus. Sequencing was performed with immunoSEQ multiplex PCR; in TCRdb, only in-frame clones are kept and a portion is missing. The repertoire includes 64,000 or so clones, 77% of them detected once, and 0.88% sits in the top ten. Sample: memory CD4+ T cells from blood. These receptors were taken from an adult in good health and CMV-seronegative. Both conserved end residues are part of each CDR3. The D gene is left open where the match is weak. Clone size, where shown, is once, few, many, or a class for clones that have expanded.

J gene | clone size | D gene | V gene | CDR3 DNA | CDR3 protein
TRBJ2-7 | once | TRBD2 | TRBV27 | TGTGCCAGCGGTACGTGGGGGACTAGGGAGGCCTACGAGCAGTACTTC | CASGTWGTREAYEQYF
TRBJ1-3 | NA | TRBD1 | TRBV15 | TGTGCCACCAGCAGAGGGTCGACAGGGCTCTCTGGAAACACCATATATTTT | CATSRGSTGLSGNTIYF
TRBJ1-1 | NA | NA | TRBV4-2 | TGTGCCAGCAGCCAAGAGGGGCGCCGGAACACTGAAGCTTTCTTT | CASSQEGRRNTEAFF
TRBJ1-5 | once | TRBD1 | TRBV28 | TGTGCCAGCAGTGCCCGCAACCCGGGGGGGACAGTTCTTGCAGGTCGCAATCAGCCCCAGCATTTT | CASSARNPGGTVLAGRNQPQHF
TRBJ2-4 | NA | TRBD2 | TRBV11-2 | TGTGCCAGCAGAAGGGGCGGGGGGGCCGTTCAGAACATTCAGTACTTC | CASRRGGGAVQNIQYF
TRBJ1-5 | NA | NA | TRBV28 | TGTGCCAGCAGCTCCTCCACGCTCACGAGGGGTAGCAATCAGCCCCAGCATTTT | CASSSSTLTRGSNQPQHF
TRBJ1-1 | NA | NA | TRBV4-1 | TGCGCCAGCAGCCAAGATTCAAGGTGGGGGACTGAAGCTTTCTTT | CASSQDSRWGTEAFF
TRBJ2-7 | NA | NA | TRBV19 | TGTGCCAGTAGTCGAGGGGCGCAGGGGGGCTCCTACGAGCAGTACTTC | CASSRGAQGGSYEQYF
TRBJ2-7 | NA | NA | TRBV7-2 | TGTGCCAGCAGGTTAGCCGGTTACGAGCAGTACTTC | CASRLAGYEQYF
TRBJ1-5 | few | NA | TRBV2 | TGTGCCAGCGGCGGGCAGGCGCTCAGCAATCAGCCCCAGCATTTT | CASGGQALSNQPQHF
TRBJ1-1 | NA | NA | TRBV6-1 | TGTGCCAGCAGTACCCTATCAGAAGCTTTCTTT | CASSTLSEAFF
TRBJ1-1 | NA | NA | TRBV5-6 | TGTGCCAGCAGCTTGGATGGAGACCGGAACACTGAAGCTTTCTTT | CASSLDGDRNTEAFF
TRBJ1-1 | NA | NA | TRBV12-5 | TGTGCTAGTGGCACCACCTTGCAGTCGGGAGCTTTCTTT | CASGTTLQSGAFF
TRBJ1-2 | once | TRBD1 | TRBV4-2 | TGTGCCAGCAGCCCAGGCTCGGGACAGGGGGCGTTTGGCTACACCTTC | CASSPGSGQGAFGYTF
TRBJ1-1 | NA | NA | TRBV19 | TGTGCCAGTTGCAAAAGGGGGGCAGCCCGGGACACTGAAGCTTTCTTT | CASCKRGAARDTEAFF
TRBJ2-1 | NA | NA | TRBV6-5 | TGTGCCAGCAGTCGAGGTGTTTTATCGGTAAGGTTCTTC | CASSRGVLSVRFF
TRBJ1-3 | few | NA | TRBV9 | TGTGCCAGCAGCGTGTTGGACTCTGGAAACACCATATATTTT | CASSVLDSGNTIYF
TRBJ2-5 | NA | TRBD2 | TRBV9 | TGTGCCAGCAGCAACCCGGGACTAGTCGGGCAAGAGACCCAGTACTTC | CASSNPGLVGQETQYF
TRBJ2-4 | NA | NA | TRBV19 | TGTGCCAGTAGTATAGGGGGTGCCAAAAACATTCAGTACTTC | CASSIGGAKNIQYF
TRBJ2-7 | NA | TRBD1 | TRBV11-2 | TGTGCCAGCAGCCCTCGGACAGGGCAGGACGAGCAGTACTTC | CASSPRTGQDEQYF
TRBJ1-6 | few | NA | TRBV10-3 | TGTGCCATCAGTGAGCCTAGGGCCGCAAACACCCTCCACTTT | CAISEPRAANTLHF
TRBJ2-7 | few | NA | TRBV7-2 | TGTGCCAGCAGCTTGAGGACACAGGGCCTTCGGCACTACGAGCAGTACTTC | CASSLRTQGLRHYEQYF
TRBJ1-5 | NA | NA | TRBV2 | TGTGCCAGCAGTGAATTGGGGTTTAGCAATCAGCCCCAGCATTTT | CASSELGFSNQPQHF
TRBJ1-1 | NA | TRBD1 | TRBV10-2 | TGCGCCAGCAGACTCGACAGGGGTGAAGCTTTCTTT | CASRLDRGEAFF
TRBJ2-3 | once | TRBD2 | TRBV30 | TGTGCCTGGCAGCTAGCGGGGGGGCAGGTAGATACGCAGTATTTT | CAWQLAGGQVDTQYF
TRBJ2-3 | NA | NA | TRBV5-4 | TGTGCCAGCAGCTTAGGGGGCACAGATACGCAGTATTTT | CASSLGGTDTQYF
TRBJ1-2 | once | NA | TRBV28 | TGTGCCAGCAGTCAATGGGGGCGGGGTGGCTACACCTTC | CASSQWGRGGYTF
TRBJ1-2 | NA | NA | TRBV6-5 | TGTGCCAGCAGCGACGGCGGGCGTGGCTACACCTTC | CASSDGGRGYTF
TRBJ1-5 | few | NA | TRBV7-8 | TGTGCCAGCAGCTCCCAGGGGAGGCAGCCCCAGCATTTT | CASSSQGRQPQHF
TRBJ1-4 | NA | NA | TRBV28 | TGTGCCAGCAGTCCTAGGAATGAAAAACTGTTTTTT | CASSPRNEKLFF
TRBJ2-5 | NA | NA | TRBV6-4 | TGTGCCAGCAGTGACTATCCTAATCAAGAGACCCAGTACTTC | CASSDYPNQETQYF
TRBJ2-2 | few | NA | TRBV4-3 | TGCGCCAGCAGCCAAGATCAACTTCCCACCGGGGAGCTGTTTTTT | CASSQDQLPTGELFF
TRBJ2-2 | NA | NA | TRBV7-2 | TGTGCCAGCAGCTTAGGGTCCCACACCGGGGAGCTGTTTTTT | CASSLGSHTGELFF
TRBJ2-3 | NA | TRBD2 | TRBV19 | TGTGCCAGTAGACAGGGACTAGCGGGCACAGATACGCAGTATTTT | CASRQGLAGTDTQYF
TRBJ2-1 | few | TRBD1 | TRBV7-2 | TGTGCCAGCAGCACTTTACGGGACAGGGGTTTTAATGAGCAGTTCTTC | CASSTLRDRGFNEQFF
TRBJ2-5 | few | NA | TRBV7-8 | TGTGCCAGCAGCTCCTATAGCGGTCAAGAGACCCAGTACTTC | CASSSYSGQETQYF
TRBJ2-3 | NA | TRBD2 | TRBV11-2 | TGTGCCAGCAGCTTAGATGAGGCTAGCGGGACTAAGCATACGCAGTATTTT | CASSLDEASGTKHTQYF
TRBJ2-7 | NA | NA | TRBV2 | TGTGCCAGCAGTGAAGCCCGCGGAATCGAGCAGTACTTC | CASSEARGIEQYF
TRBJ2-3 | once | NA | TRBV7-2 | TGTGCCAGCAGCTTAGTGGGGGGTGCCCCCAGGGGGCAGTATTTT | CASSLVGGAPRGQYF
TRBJ2-2 | NA | NA | TRBV2 | TGTGCCAGTAGACTGAGCGTCGGTGTAGGGGAGCTGTTTTTT | CASRLSVGVGELFF
TRBJ2-7 | NA | TRBD2 | TRBV5-6 | TGTGCCAGCAGCACTTACAGACTAGCGGGGGCCCTCTCCTACGAGCAGTACTTC | CASSTYRLAGALSYEQYF
TRBJ2-7 | few | TRBD2 | TRBV7-2 | TGTGCCAGCTGTCCTGGGACTAGCGGGAGGGTATTCTACGAGCAGTACTTC | CASCPGTSGRVFYEQYF
TRBJ2-4 | NA | NA | TRBV30 | TGTGCCTGGACAGGGGCGGACATTCAGTACTTC | CAWTGADIQYF